The present T cell receptor beta chain was sequenced within a study of T cell responses to AZD1222 COVID-19 vaccine. The study, taken as a whole, reports: A mostly white British donor set with more females was recruited, and clonal diversity was possibly underestimated.

As concerns this clone: Antigen specificity is unknown.

Produced via immunoSEQ multiplex PCR; TCRdb's table is partial and in-frame only. The sample has over 95,000 clones; around 87% are singletons. The CDR3 has 15 residues. CDR1 and CDR2 (germline): MNHNY, SVGAGI (reference sequence). With V trimmed by 5 bases and J by 7 bases, 10 bases remained unmatched. The sequencing here drew on peripheral blood, taken on day 0 of AZD1222 vaccination. This rearrangement joins TRBV6-6 to TRBJ2-7, with 11 nucleotides matching TRBD2. This sequence was found in an adult in good health. This chain's CDR3 is CASSGSGRVSGEQYF. The CDR3 bases are TGTGCCAGCAGTGGTAGCGGGAGGGTCTCTGGGGAGCAGTACTTC.